What follows are 3 T cell receptor beta chains derived from one specimen sequenced in a study of blood T cells in healthy people across ages. Together with a sample-barcoded 5' primer, a J-beta primer mix was included in a second PCR lasting roughly 6 to 12 cycles. TCRdb itself ran the 5' RACE reads through MiXCR, one entry per CDR3 protein. This table holds roughly 560,000 distinct CDR3 sequences, approximately 25% found once. The same data also contributed to another study, on T cells of mothers and their children.

Sequencing was performed on blood. These receptor sequences come from a boy younger than 18 in good health.

The rearrangement uses TRBV12-3 or TRBV12-4 and TRBJ2-7; D possibly corresponds to TRBD2 (6 bases). Trimming shortened V by 8 bases and J by 2 bases, and 13 bases separated the two germline ends. The CDR3 extends over 13 amino acids. DNA for the CDR3: TGTGCCAGCGGGGCTGCGGGGCCCTACGAGCAGTACTTC. Amino acids: CASGAAGPYEQYF.

This clonotype was observed a handful of times. V gene TRBV20-1 combines with J gene TRBJ2-5, with 8 bases that match TRBD1. The CDR3 length is 14 residues. Germline trimming cut 4 bases from V and 5 bases from J; bases unmatched to any gene: 9. Germline V gives CDR1 DFQATT, CDR2 SNEGSKA (reference sequence). The CDR3 reads CSATQTGDGETQYF. CDR3 DNA sequence: TGCAGTGCTACCCAGACAGGGGACGGTGAGACCCAGTACTTC.

This clonotype was recorded many times. The V and J genes are TRBV29-1 and TRBJ2-1; D is possibly TRBD1 (6 bases). V dropped 4 bases and J dropped 4 bases, with 8 bases sitting between them. Looked up from germline, CDR1 is SQVTM and CDR2 is ANQGSEA. This CDR3 is built from 12 residues. The CDR3 nucleotides are TGCAGCGTTGGGCAGGGGTACAATGAGCAGTTCTTC. This codes for CSVGQGYNEQFF.